The 31 T cell receptor beta chains in this list originate from one sample, sequenced in a study of Graves' ophthalmopathy and Graves' hyperthyroidism. Amplification of TCR beta CDR3 regions used RNA transcripts. The workflow started with a first-round RT-PCR run with HTBI primers and then moved on to a second-round multiplex PCR. TCRdb reprocessed the multiplex PCR reads with MiXCR, giving one entry per CDR3 protein. This sample has 400,000 or so distinct CDR3 sequences, with about a sixth found just once. The sequencing input was peripheral blood. The receptors were gathered from an adult woman with stable Graves' hyperthyroidism.

This clonotype was seen repeatedly, ten times or more. The rearrangement uses TRBV12-3 or TRBV12-4 and TRBJ1-5; D is possibly TRBD1 (6 bases). V shed 5 bases and J shed 7 bases, with 15 bases lying between them. The CDR3 consists of 14 residues. CDR3 bases: TGTGCCAGCAGTACCCCGGGGGGCGGGCAGCCCCAGCATTTT. This encodes CASSTPGGGQPQHF.

At least ten counts were recorded for this clonotype. The chain combines TRBV12-3 or TRBV12-4 with TRBJ1-5, with D unresolved. CDR3 length: 15 residues. Trimming left V 1 base short and J 0 bases short, with 7 bases between. The CDR3 region is CASSLGSFSNQPQHF. The CDR3 region has the DNA TGTGCCAGCAGTTTAGGTAGTTTTAGCAATCAGCCCCAGCATTTT.

This clonotype was observed at least ten times. The CDR3 DNA sequence: TGTGCCAGCAGCCGCCGGGACAGGAACACTGAAGCTTTCTTT. Translating gives CASSRRDRNTEAFF. V gene TRBV6-1 combines with J gene TRBJ1-1, with TRBD1 matching over 7 bases. CDR3 size: 14 residues. The V gene's germline CDR1 is MNHNS and CDR2 SASEGT. V shed 6 bases and J 1 base; nucleotides not matched to a gene: 5.

Concerning this clonotype: A much bigger clone sits one base away, suggesting this may be a read error. V and J are TRBV2 and TRBJ2-5, with 8 nucleotides matching TRBD2. The CDR3 is made up of 13 amino acids. CDR1 and CDR2 from the germline V gene are SNHLY and FYNNEI. DNA of the CDR3: TGTGCCAGCGGCGGGGGGTTAGACGAGACCCAGTGCTTC. Amino acids: CASGGGLDETQCF.

This clonotype was counted ten times or more. The genes are TRBV5-1 and TRBJ1-5; the D gene is possibly TRBD1 (6 bases). The ends were cut back, 2 bases at V and 6 bases at J, with 12 bases in the middle. The CDR3 spans 14 residues. Germline assignment: CDR1 SGHRS and CDR2 YFSETQ. The CDR3 region has the DNA TGCGCCAGCAGCTTTACAGGGTTGGGTCAGCCCCAGCATTTT. This translates into CASSFTGLGQPQHF.

This clonotype was detected ten times or more. The chain carries TRBV27 and TRBJ1-1; the D gene is possibly TRBD1 (6 bases). Trimming removed 5 bases from V and 5 bases from J, with 15 bases in between. The CDR3 runs to 14 residues. Germline loops: CDR1 MNHEY, CDR2 SMNVEV (reference sequence). The DNA for the CDR3 is TGTGCCAGCAGTACAGGGATTTTGTGGACTGAAGCTTTCTTT. It specifies CASSTGILWTEAFF.

This clonotype has a count of ten or more. The chain has TRBV5-1 and TRBJ2-5, with D hard to call. The ends were cut back, 5 bases at V and 0 bases at J, with 14 bases in the middle. Germline V gene data show CDR1 as SGHRS and CDR2 as YFSETQ. This CDR3 is built from 15 residues. The CDR3 loop reads CASRIGPDYQETQYF. CDR3 DNA: TGCGCCAGCAGGATCGGGCCTGACTACCAAGAGACCCAGTACTTC. The full variable domain, its missing parts supplied by reference TRBV5-1 and TRBJ2-5, is KAGVTQTPRYLIKTRGQQVTLSCSPISGHRSVSWYQQTPGQGLQFLFEYFSETQRNKGNFPGRFSGRQFSNSRSEMNVSTLELGDSALYLCASRIGPDYQETQYFGPGTRLLVL.

For this clonotype: Germline is not matched at one junction end, which may reflect a read error. V gene TRBV6-1 combines with J gene TRBJ1-3; D is unclear. This CDR3 contains 13 residues. Germline CDR1 MNHNS, CDR2 SASEGT. CDR3 protein: CASKSGSGNTICF. In DNA form, the CDR3 reads TGTGCCAGCAAATCAGGCTCTGGAAACACCATATGTTTT.

Regarding this clonotype: At one of its ends the junction is not consistent with the germline gene, which may arise from a read error. V and J are TRBV12-3 or TRBV12-4 and TRBJ2-7; D not resolved. This CDR3 is 15 amino acids long. CDR3 in amino acids: CASSGVGIGVYEQYF. The CDR3, as DNA: TGTGCCAGCAGTGGGGTTGGTATCGGAGTTTACGAACAGTACTTC.

This clonotype was detected many times. V is TRBV28 and J is TRBJ1-2; D not certain. The germline V and J ends were trimmed by 2 bases and 3 bases, with 10 bases remaining between them. Per the germline V gene, CDR1 is MDHEN and CDR2 is SYDVKM. The CDR3 is 14 residues long. The CDR3 here is CASSLGPSYYGYTF. The CDR3 DNA follows: TGTGCCAGCAGTTTAGGGCCCTCCTACTATGGCTACACCTTC.

The chain carries TRBV27 and TRBJ2-6, with 8 nucleotides matching TRBD1. This CDR3 has 16 amino acids. In germline, CDR1 is MNHEY, CDR2 SMNVEV (reference sequence). Trimming at V came to 7 bases and at J to 0 bases, leaving 5 bases not matched to a gene. The DNA for the CDR3 is TGTGCCAGCACCCGGACAGGGAGCTCTGGGGCCAACGTCCTGACTTTC. It yields the protein CASTRTGSSGANVLTF.

This clonotype appeared many times. This chain links TRBV11-2 with TRBJ2-7; D gene ambiguous. CDR3 size: 12 residues. Germline V gene lookup returns CDR1 SGHAT and CDR2 FQNNGV. V lost 3 bases, J lost 7 bases, and 10 bases lay in between. The CDR3 DNA is TGTGCCAGCAGCTTTGGACCCATAGAGCAGTACTTC. It specifies CASSFGPIEQYF.

This clonotype came up many times. This chain joins TRBV5-1 and TRBJ1-1; 7 bases are shared with TRBD1. This CDR3 comprises 16 residues. Germline CDR1 and CDR2: SGHRS and YFSETQ. V dropped 1 base and J dropped 4; count of bases not matched to a gene: 10. The CDR3: CASSLIAGGSITEAFF. CDR3 nucleotides: TGCGCCAGCAGCTTGATCGCAGGGGGTAGCATCACTGAAGCTTTCTTT.

As regards this clonotype: Given a much more abundant clone one base away, this may be a read error. The chain links TRBV11-1 to TRBJ2-7; D not resolved. The CDR3 is made up of 12 amino acids. Germline assignment: CDR1 SGHAT and CDR2 FQDESV (reference sequence). Trimming removed 5 bases from V and 3 bases from J, with 8 bases in between. The CDR3 here is CASSKTNYEQYF. As DNA, the CDR3 is TGTGCCAGCAGCAAGACAAACTACGAGCAGTACTTC. Based on the CDR3 plus reference TRBV11-1 and TRBJ2-7, the full variable domain is EAEVAQSPRYKITEKSQAVAFWCDPISGHATLYWYRQILGQGPELLVQFQDESVVDDSQLPKDRFSAERLKGVDSTLKIQPAELGDSAMYLCASSKTNYEQYFGPGTRLTVT.

This clonotype was picked up many times. The chain employs TRBV29-1 and TRBJ2-7; the D gene is possibly TRBD1 (6 bases). Germline assignment: CDR1 SQVTM and CDR2 ANQGSEA. The CDR3 runs to 16 residues. The V and J ends lost 1 base and 4 bases respectively, with 20 bases between them. The CDR3 sequence: CSVEGLTGNVRYEQYF. CDR3 DNA: TGCAGCGTTGAAGGCCTAACAGGGAATGTCCGGTACGAGCAGTACTTC.

In this sample, this clonotype turned up many times. J is TRBJ2-7 and V is TRBV11-1, with 9 bases lining up with TRBD2. Trimming cost V 10 bases and J 2 bases; bases outside gene matches: 12. This CDR3 contains 15 residues. Looked up from germline, CDR1 is SGHAT and CDR2 is FQDESV (reference sequence). Written as DNA, the CDR3 is TGTGCCATCGACAACGAAGCGGGAGGCCCCTACGAGCAGTACTTC. As protein: CAIDNEAGGPYEQYF.

This clonotype was detected ten times or more. The chain uses TRBV27 and TRBJ1-2; TRBD1 might be the D (5 bases). The germline V gene has CDR1 MNHEY and CDR2 SMNVEV (reference sequence). The V end was cut by 5 bases, the J end by 5 bases, with 21 bases between. This CDR3 is built from 16 residues. The CDR3 loop is CASSPGTEGLIYGYTF. CDR3 bases: TGTGCCAGCAGTCCCGGGACCGAGGGGCTAATTTATGGCTACACCTTC.

The sample holds one count of this clonotype. A read error may produce the germline difference seen at one junction end. The rearrangement links TRBV7-2 to TRBJ2-5, with D possibly matching TRBD1 (6 bases). The length of the CDR3 is 13 residues. In germline, CDR1 is SGHTA, CDR2 FQGNSA. This CDR3 reads CASSRQGQETRYF. CDR3 DNA sequence: TGTGCCAGCAGTAGGCAGGGACAAGAGACCCGGTACTTC.

In its sample, this clonotype was seen many times. J is TRBJ1-1 and V is TRBV30; a possible D gene is TRBD1 (6 bases). The CDR3 loop spans 11 amino acids. Germline CDR1 reads GTSNPN; CDR2 reads SVGIG (reference sequence). V gave up 8 bases and J gave up 9 bases, with 16 bases separating them. The CDR3: CAQSPGGKAFF. The CDR3 DNA reads TGTGCCCAATCCCCGGGGGGCAAAGCTTTCTTT.

There are many counts of this clonotype. This chain connects TRBV19 to TRBJ2-7; 10 nucleotides align to TRBD1. J gave up 6 bases and V 6 bases, and 11 bases lay outside the gene matches. CDR1 LNHDA and CDR2 SQIVND come from the germline V gene (reference sequence). This CDR3 contains 15 residues. CDR3 bases: TGTGCCAGTAGCTGGGACAGGGGTACCGGGATCGAGCAGTACTTC. It encodes CASSWDRGTGIEQYF.

The J gene is TRBJ2-5, the V gene TRBV5-8; 7 bases align to TRBD2. The CDR3 has 16 amino acids. V was clipped by 3 bases and J by 2 bases; unmatched bases: 10. Germline CDR1 SGHTS, CDR2 YDEGEE. Here the CDR3 DNA reads TGTGCCAGCAGCTCCCAAGCCCACGGGGGGCAAGAGACCCAGTACTTC. Translating it yields CASSSQAHGGQETQYF.

There are many counts of this clonotype. This rearrangement joins TRBV28 to TRBJ2-7; 12 nucleotides align to TRBD2. Germline V gene sequence: CDR1 MDHEN, CDR2 SYDVKM. V lost 1 base, J lost 3 bases, and 7 bases stayed unmatched. This CDR3 has 17 amino acids. CDR3 protein: CASSLSPTSGSGYEQYF. CDR3 DNA: TGTGCCAGCAGTTTATCCCCGACTAGCGGGAGTGGCTACGAGCAGTACTTC.

On this clonotype: A much bigger clone sits one base away, suggesting this may be a read error. This sequence joins TRBV19 and TRBJ2-2, with D hard to call. The CDR3 totals 14 residues. The germline gives CDR1 LNHDA, CDR2 SQIVND (reference sequence). The germline V and J ends were trimmed by 7 bases and 6 bases, with 15 bases remaining between them. The chain's CDR3 is CASTPFFGSGELFF. CDR3 bases: TGTGCCAGTACCCCCTTTTTCGGCTCCGGGGAGCTGTTTTTT. Using reference TRBV19 and TRBJ2-2 for the parts outside the CDR3, the full variable domain is DGGITQSPKYLFRKEGQNVTLSCEQNLNHDAMYWYRQDPGQGLRLIYYSQIVNDFQKGDIAEGYSVSREKKESFPLTVTSAQKNPTAFYLCASTPFFGSGELFFGEGSRLTVL.

A remark on this clonotype: A read error is possible here, since a much larger clone lies one base away. This rearrangement joins TRBV15 to TRBJ1-5; no definite D call. Per the germline V gene, CDR1 is LNHNV and CDR2 is YYDKDF (reference sequence). The CDR3 consists of 14 residues. V was trimmed by 1 base and J by 0 bases, leaving 4 bases between them. CDR3 protein: CATSRGNSNQPQHF. The DNA of the CDR3 is TGTGCCACCAGCAGAGGAAATAGCAATCAGCCCCAGCATTTT.

This clonotype has at least ten counts. The chain employs TRBV18 and TRBJ1-5; tentatively, D is TRBD1 (5 bases). V dropped 2 bases and J dropped 7 bases, with 9 bases sitting between them. Germline V lookup: CDR1 KGHSH, CDR2 LQKENI. This CDR3 has 13 amino acids. CDR3 residues: CASSPDRQQPQHF. The CDR3 DNA reads TGTGCCAGCTCACCAGATAGACAGCAGCCCCAGCATTTT.

This clonotype has ten or more counts. V and J are TRBV6-1 and TRBJ2-2; D possibly corresponds to TRBD1 (5 bases). The V gene lost 7 bases and the J gene lost 1 base, with 13 bases spanning the gap. Germline lookup yields CDR1 MNHNS and CDR2 SASEGT. The CDR3 loop spans 15 amino acids. Here the CDR3 DNA reads TGTGCCAGCACCCTAGGGGTGGGGAACACCGGGGAGCTGTTTTTT. This gives the protein CASTLGVGNTGELFF.

This clonotype was picked up a small number of times. The chain recombines TRBV29-1 with TRBJ2-5; D is unclear. CDR1 is SQVTM, CDR2 ANQGSEA, per germline. The CDR3 spans 14 residues. V shed 1 base and J shed 4 bases, with 13 bases lying between them. CDR3 DNA sequence: TGCAGCGTTGAAGTGATGGGTCAGAGAGAGACCCAGTACTTC. Its translation is CSVEVMGQRETQYF.

This clonotype occurred many times. This chain connects TRBV3-1 to TRBJ1-2; D call uncertain. Trimming took 4 bases from V and 4 from J, leaving 7 bases between them. CDR3 length: 12 amino acids. The germline CDR1 and CDR2 sequences are LGHDT and YNNKEL (reference sequence). CDR3 protein: CASSPDGYGYTF. The CDR3 DNA reads as TGTGCCAGCAGCCCGGACGGCTATGGCTACACCTTC.

This clonotype was detected ten times or more. The chain combines TRBV20-1 with TRBJ1-6; TRBD1 aligns across 7 bases. V lost 4 bases to trimming and J lost 13 bases; unmatched junction nucleotides: 13. CDR1 DFQATT and CDR2 SNEGSKA come from the germline V gene (reference sequence). The CDR3 consists of 14 residues. DNA of the CDR3: TGCAGTGCTACACGACAGGGAGGCAAATATCCCCTCCACTTT. Translation: CSATRQGGKYPLHF.

This clonotype came up many times. The V and J genes are TRBV6-2 or TRBV6-3 and TRBJ2-2, with TRBD1 as a possible D gene (6 bases). CDR1 and CDR2 from the germline V gene are MNHEY and SVGEGT. This CDR3 spans 15 amino acids. V lost 7 bases to trimming and J lost 3 bases, with 15 bases between them. CDR3 sequence: CASTRTGLDTGELFF. The CDR3 region has the DNA TGTGCCAGCACCCGCACAGGGCTAGACACCGGGGAGCTGTTTTTT.

Ten or more counts support this clonotype. The rearrangement uses TRBV29-1 and TRBJ1-1; possibly TRBD1 for D (5 bases). Trimming left V 3 bases short and J 1 base short, with 15 bases between. This CDR3 has 15 residues. Germline CDR1 and CDR2: SQVTM and ANQGSEA. CDR3: CSVDSLGTANTEAFF. The DNA for the CDR3 is TGCAGCGTTGATTCCCTAGGGACGGCGAACACTGAAGCTTTCTTT.